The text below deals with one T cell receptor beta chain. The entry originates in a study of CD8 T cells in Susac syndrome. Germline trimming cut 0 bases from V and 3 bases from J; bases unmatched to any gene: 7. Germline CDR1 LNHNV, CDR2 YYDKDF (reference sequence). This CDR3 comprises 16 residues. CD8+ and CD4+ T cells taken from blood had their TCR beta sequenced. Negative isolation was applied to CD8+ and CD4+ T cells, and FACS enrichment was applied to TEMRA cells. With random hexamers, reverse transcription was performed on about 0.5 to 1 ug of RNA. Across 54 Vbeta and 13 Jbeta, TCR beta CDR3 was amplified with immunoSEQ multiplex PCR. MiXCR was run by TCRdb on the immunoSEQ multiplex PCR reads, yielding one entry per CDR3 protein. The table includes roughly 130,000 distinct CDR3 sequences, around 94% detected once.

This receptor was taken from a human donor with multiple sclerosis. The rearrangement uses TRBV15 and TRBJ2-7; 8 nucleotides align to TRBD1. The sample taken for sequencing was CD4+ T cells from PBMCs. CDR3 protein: CATSRDSGTGFYEQYF. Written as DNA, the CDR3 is TGTGCCACCAGCAGAGATTCTGGGACAGGCTTCTACGAGCAGTACTTC.